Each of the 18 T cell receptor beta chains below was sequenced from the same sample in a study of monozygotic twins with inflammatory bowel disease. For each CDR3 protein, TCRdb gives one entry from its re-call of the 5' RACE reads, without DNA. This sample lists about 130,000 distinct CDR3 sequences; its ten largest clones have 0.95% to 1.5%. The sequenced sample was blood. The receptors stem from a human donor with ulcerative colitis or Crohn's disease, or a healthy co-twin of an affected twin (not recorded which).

CDR3: CSALGTSGSVGTGELFF. V usage is TRBV20-1 and J usage is TRBJ2-2; the D gene TCRdb calls, TRBD2, cannot be checked with no DNA. This CDR3 spans 17 amino acids. The germline V gene has CDR1 DFQATT and CDR2 SNEGSKA (reference sequence).

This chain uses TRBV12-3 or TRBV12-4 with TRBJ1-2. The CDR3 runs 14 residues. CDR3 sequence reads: CASSRGTSNYGYAF.

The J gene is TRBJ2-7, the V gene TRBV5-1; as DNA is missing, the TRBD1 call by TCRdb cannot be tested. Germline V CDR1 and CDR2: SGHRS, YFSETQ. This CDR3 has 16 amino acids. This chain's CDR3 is CASSLDVGTHMREQYF.

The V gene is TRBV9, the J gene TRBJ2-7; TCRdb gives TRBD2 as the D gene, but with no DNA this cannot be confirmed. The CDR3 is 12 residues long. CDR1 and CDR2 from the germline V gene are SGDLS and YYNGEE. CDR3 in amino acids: CASSVDGGEQYF.

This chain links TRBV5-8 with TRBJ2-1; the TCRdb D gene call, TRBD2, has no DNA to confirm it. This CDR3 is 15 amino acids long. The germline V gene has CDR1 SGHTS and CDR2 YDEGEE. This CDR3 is CASSLGLAEVREQFF.

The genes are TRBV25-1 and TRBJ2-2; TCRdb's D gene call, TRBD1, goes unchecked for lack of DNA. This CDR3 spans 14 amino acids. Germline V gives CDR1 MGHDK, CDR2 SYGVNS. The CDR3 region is CASSEIRGGGELFF.

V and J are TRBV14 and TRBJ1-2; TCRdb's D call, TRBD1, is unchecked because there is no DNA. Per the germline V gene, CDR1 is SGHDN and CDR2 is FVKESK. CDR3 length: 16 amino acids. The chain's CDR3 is CASSQDSGQANYGYTF.

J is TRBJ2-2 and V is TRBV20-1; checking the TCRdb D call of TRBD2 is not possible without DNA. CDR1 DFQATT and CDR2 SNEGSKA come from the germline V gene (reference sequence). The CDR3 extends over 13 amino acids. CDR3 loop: CSANLVGAGELFF.

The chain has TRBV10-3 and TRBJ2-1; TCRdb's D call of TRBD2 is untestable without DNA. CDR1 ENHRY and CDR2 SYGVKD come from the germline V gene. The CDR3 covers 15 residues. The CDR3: CAISERASGSGEQFF.

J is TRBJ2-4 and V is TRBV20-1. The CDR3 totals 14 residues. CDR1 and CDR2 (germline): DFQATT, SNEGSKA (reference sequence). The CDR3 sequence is CSAKQILAKNIQYF.

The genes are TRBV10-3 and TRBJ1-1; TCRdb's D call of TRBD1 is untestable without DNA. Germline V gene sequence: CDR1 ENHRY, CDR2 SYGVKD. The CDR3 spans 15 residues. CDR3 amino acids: CAISVSGVMNTEAFF.

CDR3 in amino acids: CASSSSGTSNNEQFF. The chain employs TRBV7-2 and TRBJ2-1; TCRdb selects TRBD2, and the lack of DNA leaves this call unchecked. CDR1 is SGHTA and CDR2 is FQGNSA in the germline V gene. CDR3 length: 15 residues.

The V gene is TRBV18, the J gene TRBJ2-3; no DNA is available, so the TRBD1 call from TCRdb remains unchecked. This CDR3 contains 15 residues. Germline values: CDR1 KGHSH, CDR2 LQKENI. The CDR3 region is CASSPRDILTDTQYF.

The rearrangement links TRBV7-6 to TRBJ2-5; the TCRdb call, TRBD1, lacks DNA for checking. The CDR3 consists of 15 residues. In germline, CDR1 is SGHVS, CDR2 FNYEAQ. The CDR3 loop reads CASSLGGRGQETQYF.

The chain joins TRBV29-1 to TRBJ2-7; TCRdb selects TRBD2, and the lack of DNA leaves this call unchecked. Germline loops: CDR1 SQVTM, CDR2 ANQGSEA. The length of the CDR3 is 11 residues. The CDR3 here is CSAHAGYEQYF.

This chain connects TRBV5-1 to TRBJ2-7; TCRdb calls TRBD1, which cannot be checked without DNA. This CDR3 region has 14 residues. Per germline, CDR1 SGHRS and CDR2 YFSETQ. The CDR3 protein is CASRRDRVLHEQYF.

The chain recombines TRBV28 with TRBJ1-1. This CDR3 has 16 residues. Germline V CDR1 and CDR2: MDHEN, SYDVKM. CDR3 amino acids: CASSPLGTAMNTEAFF.

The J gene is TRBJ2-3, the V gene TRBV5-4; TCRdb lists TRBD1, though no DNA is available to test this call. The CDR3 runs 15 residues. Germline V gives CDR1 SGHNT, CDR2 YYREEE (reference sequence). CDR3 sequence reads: CASRMRGPSTDTQYF.